These T cell receptor beta chains were read from a single sample in a study of T cells in Graves' hyperthyroidism and ophthalmopathy. MiXCR, run by TCRdb on the multiplex PCR reads, gives a single entry per CDR3 protein. The sample has approximately 480,000 distinct CDR3 sequences, 20% seen once. Sequenced: blood. The receptors were sampled from a man aged 18-30 years with Graves' hyperthyroidism. Both conserved end residues are part of each CDR3. A D gene is named only where the DNA matches it firmly. Some rows mark clone size as missing; the rest say once, few, many or name a class of expanded clone.

V: TRBV7-2
length: 15
D: TRBD1
size: many
J: TRBJ2-5
DNA: TGTGCCAGCAGCCCCTGGGACAGGACACAAGAGACCCAGTACTTC
CDR3: CASSPWDRTQETQYF

V: TRBV5-1
length: 14
D: .
size: .
J: TRBJ2-7
DNA: TGCGCCAGCAGCTCTGGTGACAGTGTCTACGAGCAGTACTTC
CDR3: CASSSGDSVYEQYF

V: TRBV6-2/TRBV6-3
length: 15
D: .
size: many
J: TRBJ1-5
DNA: TGTGCCAGCAAGATACAATCAGGGCGCAATCAGCCCCAGCATTTT
CDR3: CASKIQSGRNQPQHF

V: TRBV14
length: 16
D: .
size: few
J: TRBJ1-2
DNA: TGTGCCAGCAGCCAAGATAATAGGGGAACAGCCTATGGCTACACCTTC
CDR3: CASSQDNRGTAYGYTF

V: TRBV28
length: 11
D: .
size: many
J: TRBJ1-2
DNA: TGTGCCTTAAGGGAGTTGTGGGGCTACACCTTC
CDR3: CALRELWGYTF

V: TRBV12-3/TRBV12-4
length: 16
D: TRBD1
size: many
J: TRBJ1-2
DNA: TGTGCCAGCAGTACGTCTCGGACAGGAGCTAACTATGGCTACACCTTC
CDR3: CASSTSRTGANYGYTF

V: TRBV6-5
length: 13
D: .
size: many
J: TRBJ2-7
DNA: TGTGCCAGCAGTTCCAAGACAGATTACGAGCAGTACTTC
CDR3: CASSSKTDYEQYF

V: TRBV7-9
length: 14
D: .
size: .
J: TRBJ2-7
DNA: TGTGCCAGCAGCTCCACACAGGGAAAGAACGAGCAGTACTTC
CDR3: CASSSTQGKNEQYF

V: TRBV11-2
length: 14
D: .
size: many
J: TRBJ1-5
DNA: TGTGCCAGCAGCTTAGATCCCGCGGGACAGCCCCAGCATTTT
CDR3: CASSLDPAGQPQHF

V: TRBV6-5
length: 14
D: .
size: .
J: TRBJ2-5
DNA: TGTGCCAGCAGTTCGGCCCCGGGATTCGAGACCCAGTACTTC
CDR3: CASSSAPGFETQYF

V: TRBV12-3/TRBV12-4
length: 14
D: .
size: .
J: TRBJ1-6
DNA: TGTGCCAGCAGTCCCCAGCCAGGGAACTCACCCCTCCACTTT
CDR3: CASSPQPGNSPLHF

V: TRBV2
length: 15
D: TRBD1
size: many
J: TRBJ1-1
DNA: TGTGCCAGCAGTGAAGCCAGGGGGCTGAACACTGAAGCTTTCTTT
CDR3: CASSEARGLNTEAFF

V: TRBV28
length: 18
D: TRBD1
size: many
J: TRBJ2-2
DNA: TGTGCCAGCAGCACCATCTTTCAGGGAAGGGGGCGCACCGGGGAGCTGTTTTTT
CDR3: CASSTIFQGRGRTGELFF

V: TRBV29-1
length: 14
D: .
size: .
J: TRBJ1-2
DNA: TGCAGCGTTGAAGGGGACTCGAGGGGCTATGGCTACACCTTC
CDR3: CSVEGDSRGYGYTF

V: TRBV19
length: 15
D: TRBD1
size: .
J: TRBJ1-5
DNA: TGTGCCAGTAGGTGGACAGGGTTTGGCAATCAGCCCCAGCATTTT
CDR3: CASRWTGFGNQPQHF

V: TRBV9
length: 14
D: .
size: .
J: TRBJ1-1
DNA: TGTGCCAGCAGCGTAGCCGGGAGCCTCCGGGGAGCTTTCTTT
CDR3: CASSVAGSLRGAFF

V: TRBV5-1
length: 14
D: .
size: many
J: TRBJ2-2
DNA: TGCGCCAGCAGGGTGGGACAGAACACCGGGGAGCTGTTTTTT
CDR3: CASRVGQNTGELFF

V: TRBV28
length: 16
D: TRBD1
size: many
J: TRBJ1-2
DNA: TGTGCCAGCAGCTCCGCCTTGACAGGGCCTAACTATGGCTACACCTTC
CDR3: CASSSALTGPNYGYTF

V: TRBV27
length: 16
D: TRBD2
size: many
J: TRBJ2-5
DNA: TGTGCCAGCAGTTTATTAGGCGGGGGGATACAAGAGACCCAGTACTTC
CDR3: CASSLLGGGIQETQYF

V: TRBV11-3
length: 12
D: .
size: many
J: TRBJ2-5
DNA: TGTGCCAGCAGCGCCCGGTTAGAGGCCCAGTACTTC
CDR3: CASSARLEAQYF

V: TRBV11-2
length: 14
D: .
size: many
J: TRBJ2-7
DNA: TGTGCCAGCAGCTTAGACAGGGGGGCCTACGAGCAGTACTTC
CDR3: CASSLDRGAYEQYF

V: TRBV12-3/TRBV12-4
length: 13
D: .
size: many
J: TRBJ2-7
DNA: TGTGCCAGCAGCCTGACACTATACTACGAGCAGTACTTC
CDR3: CASSLTLYYEQYF

V: TRBV12-3/TRBV12-4
length: 15
D: TRBD1
size: many
J: TRBJ2-5
DNA: TGTGCCAGCAGTTTTGGACAGGGCGTACAAGAGACCCAGTACTTC
CDR3: CASSFGQGVQETQYF

V: TRBV12-3/TRBV12-4
length: 16
D: .
size: many
J: TRBJ1-1
DNA: TGTGCCAGCACCCAGACAGACTCAGGTTATGGCACTGAAGCTTTCTTT
CDR3: CASTQTDSGYGTEAFF

V: TRBV25-1
length: 11
D: .
size: .
J: TRBJ2-7
DNA: TGTGCCAGCAGTCCCCGGGTCGAGCAGTACTTC
CDR3: CASSPRVEQYF

V: TRBV11-2
length: 20
D: TRBD2
size: .
J: TRBJ2-5
DNA: TGTGCCAGCAGCTTAGAGTATCTGGAACTGGCGGGAGGGTCAGGGGAGACCCAGTACTTC
CDR3: CASSLEYLELAGGSGETQYF

V: TRBV7-6
length: 14
D: TRBD2
size: many
J: TRBJ2-7
DNA: TGTGCCAGCAGCCAACTAGCGGGGGACTACGAGCAGTACTTC
CDR3: CASSQLAGDYEQYF

V: TRBV4-1
length: 17
D: TRBD1
size: .
J: TRBJ1-3
DNA: TGCGCCAGCAGCCAGCCCCGACAGGGGAGGGAGGGAAACACCATATATTTT
CDR3: CASSQPRQGREGNTIYF

V: TRBV5-8
length: 15
D: .
size: once
J: TRBJ1-2
DNA: TGTGCCAGCAGCTTAGGAGGGACGGAATACTATGGCTACACCTTC
CDR3: CASSLGGTEYYGYTF

V: TRBV2
length: 13
D: .
size: few
J: TRBJ2-2
DNA: TGTGCCAGCGGGCAGTCAAGCTCCGGGGAGCTGTTTTTT
CDR3: CASGQSSSGELFF

V: TRBV4-1
length: 17
D: TRBD1
size: few
J: TRBJ1-1
DNA: TGCGCCAGCAGCCAACCCTACAGGGGGAAAGGGAACACTGAAGCTTTCTTT
CDR3: CASSQPYRGKGNTEAFF

V: TRBV19
length: 15
D: .
size: many
J: TRBJ1-5
DNA: TGTGCCAGTAGTATAATCATCTATAGCAATCAGCCCCAGCATTTT
CDR3: CASSIIIYSNQPQHF

V: TRBV4-1
length: 15
D: .
size: many
J: TRBJ1-2
DNA: TGCGCCAGCAGCCAAGTGGCGGGGGAAAGCTATGGCTACACCTTC
CDR3: CASSQVAGESYGYTF

V: TRBV6-4
length: 14
D: .
size: few
J: TRBJ2-6
DNA: TGTGCCAGCAAAGGGGGTCCTGGGGCCAACGTCCTGACTTTC
CDR3: CASKGGPGANVLTF

V: TRBV20-1
length: 14
D: .
size: few
J: TRBJ1-1
DNA: TGCAGTGCTAGGGCCCCGGACACGAACACTGAAGCTTTCTTT
CDR3: CSARAPDTNTEAFF

V: TRBV20-1
length: 15
D: TRBD1
size: .
J: TRBJ2-7
DNA: TGCAGTGCCATAATACCCGGGACAGGACAATACGAGCAGTACTTT
CDR3: CSAIIPGTGQYEQYF

V: TRBV6-1
length: 14
D: TRBD1
size: .
J: TRBJ1-6
DNA: TGTGCCAGCAGTGAAGGCACAGGGGGTTCACCCCTCCACTTT
CDR3: CASSEGTGGSPLHF

V: TRBV10-2
length: 12
D: TRBD2
size: few
J: TRBJ2-7
DNA: TGCGCCAGTGGGGTAGCGGGGTTCGAGCAGTACTTC
CDR3: CASGVAGFEQYF

V: TRBV6-1
length: 13
D: .
size: few
J: TRBJ2-5
DNA: TGTGCCAGCAGTGAAGGGACAGTGGAGACCCAGTACTTC
CDR3: CASSEGTVETQYF

V: TRBV6-5
length: 12
D: .
size: many
J: TRBJ2-5
DNA: TGTGCCAGCAGTTACAAGGGGGAGACCCAGTACTTC
CDR3: CASSYKGETQYF

V: TRBV6-1
length: 14
D: .
size: few
J: TRBJ2-7
DNA: TGTGCCAGCAGAGAACTCGACGGTACCTACGAGCAGTACTTC
CDR3: CASRELDGTYEQYF

V: TRBV14
length: 16
D: .
size: few
J: TRBJ1-1
DNA: TGTGCCAGCAGCCGCCTAGAAGGACCGTTTGATGCTGAAGCTTTCTTT
CDR3: CASSRLEGPFDAEAFF

V: TRBV12-3/TRBV12-4
length: 11
D: .
size: many
J: TRBJ2-7
DNA: TGTGCCAGCAGGAATCTCTACGAGCAGTACTTC
CDR3: CASRNLYEQYF

V: TRBV9
length: 13
D: .
size: many
J: TRBJ2-7
DNA: TGTGCCAGCAGCGTAGCAGGGCTGGGCGAGCAGTACTTC
CDR3: CASSVAGLGEQYF

V: TRBV27
length: 14
D: .
size: .
J: TRBJ1-1
DNA: TGTGCCAGTATACCCCTCGGGGGGGTAACTGAAGCTTTCTTT
CDR3: CASIPLGGVTEAFF

V: TRBV6-1
length: 15
D: .
size: many
J: TRBJ1-2
DNA: TGTGCCAGCAGCCTAACAGGTTCCCTTACCAACGGCTACACCTTC
CDR3: CASSLTGSLTNGYTF